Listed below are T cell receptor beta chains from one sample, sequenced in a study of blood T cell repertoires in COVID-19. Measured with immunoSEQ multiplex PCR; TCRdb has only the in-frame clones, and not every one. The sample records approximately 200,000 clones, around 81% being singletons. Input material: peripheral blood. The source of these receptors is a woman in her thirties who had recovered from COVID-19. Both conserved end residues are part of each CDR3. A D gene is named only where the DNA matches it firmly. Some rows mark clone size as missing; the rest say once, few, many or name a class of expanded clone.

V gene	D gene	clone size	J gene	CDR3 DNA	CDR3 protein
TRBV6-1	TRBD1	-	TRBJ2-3	TGTGCCAGCAGTGAACAGGGACAGGGGGCTGGAGATACGCAGTATTTT	CASSEQGQGAGDTQYF
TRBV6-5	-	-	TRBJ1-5	TGTGCCAGCAGCCCCCGACACCTTAGCAATCAGCCCCAGCATTTT	CASSPRHLSNQPQHF
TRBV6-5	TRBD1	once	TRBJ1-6	TGTGCCAGCACCGTGGACAGGGGCAATTCACCCCTCCACTTT	CASTVDRGNSPLHF
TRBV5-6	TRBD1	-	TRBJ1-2	TGTGCCAGCAGCCACGGGACAGGGGAATTGAGATATGGCTACACCTTC	CASSHGTGELRYGYTF
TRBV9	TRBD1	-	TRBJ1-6	TGTGCCAGCAGCGTAGCCGGGACAGGGGAAGAGGCCCTCCACTTT	CASSVAGTGEEALHF
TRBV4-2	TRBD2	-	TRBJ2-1	TGTGCCAGCAGCCAAGATCTATCTAGCGGGAGGGCCATTTCGGGCAATGAGCAGTTCTTC	CASSQDLSSGRAISGNEQFF
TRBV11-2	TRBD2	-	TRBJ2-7	TGTGCCAGCAGCTTAGCGCCGACTAGCGGTCCGACCTACGAGCAGTACTTC	CASSLAPTSGPTYEQYF
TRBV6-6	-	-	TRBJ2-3	TGTGCCAGCAGTTACGCGGATAGCTCAGATACGCAGTATTTT	CASSYADSSDTQYF
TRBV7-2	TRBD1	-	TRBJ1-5	TGTGCCAGCAGCCAGACAGGGGGCCAGCCCCAGCATTTT	CASSQTGGQPQHF
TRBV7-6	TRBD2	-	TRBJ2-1	TGTGCCAGCAGCCTTTTTACTAGCGGGAGCGGGAATGAGCAGTTCTTC	CASSLFTSGSGNEQFF
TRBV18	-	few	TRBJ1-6	TGTGCCAGCTCACCTCGGCCAGGGGCGGATTCACCCCTCCACTTT	CASSPRPGADSPLHF
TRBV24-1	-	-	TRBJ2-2	TGTGCCACCAGTGGTCCCGGGGGGCTCAACACCGGGGAGCTGTTTTTT	CATSGPGGLNTGELFF
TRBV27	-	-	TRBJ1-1	TGTGCCAGCACTCCCTTGGGGGGGGAGGACACTGAAGCTTTCTTT	CASTPLGGEDTEAFF
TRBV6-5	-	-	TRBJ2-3	TGTGCCAGCAGGAGACAGGCAACCACAGATACGCAGTATTTT	CASRRQATTDTQYF
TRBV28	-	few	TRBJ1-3	TGTGCCAGCAGCCCCTCGGGAGCCTTAGGGGGAAACACCATATATTTT	CASSPSGALGGNTIYF
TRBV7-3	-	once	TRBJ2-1	TGTGCCAGCAGCTCTAGCGTGGCCAGCAATGAGCAGTTCTTC	CASSSSVASNEQFF
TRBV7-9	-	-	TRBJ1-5	TGTGCCAGCAGCTCTGCAGGGAGGGGGGCGGCGCAGCCCCAGCATTTT	CASSSAGRGAAQPQHF
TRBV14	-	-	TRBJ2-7	TGTGCCAGCAGTCCTTTTGGAGCCTACGAGCAGTACTTC	CASSPFGAYEQYF
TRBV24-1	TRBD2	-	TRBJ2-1	TGTGCCACCAGTGATCGGACTAGCGGGAGGTCCTACAATGAGCAGTTCTTC	CATSDRTSGRSYNEQFF
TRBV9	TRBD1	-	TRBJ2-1	TGTGCCAGCAGCGTAGCTAAACAGGGGTCCTTCTACAATGAGCAGTTCTTC	CASSVAKQGSFYNEQFF
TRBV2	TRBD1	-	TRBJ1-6	TGTGCCAGCAGTGTCACAGGGGGCGTTGATTCACCCCTCCACTTT	CASSVTGGVDSPLHF
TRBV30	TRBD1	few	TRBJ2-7	TGTGCCTGGACCGCGACAGGGGGCAACGAGCAGTACTTC	CAWTATGGNEQYF
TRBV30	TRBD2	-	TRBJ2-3	TGTGCCTGGAGTGTATTCCTAGCGGGAGGGGGTAGCACAGATACGCAGTATTTT	CAWSVFLAGGGSTDTQYF
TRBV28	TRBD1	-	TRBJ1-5	TGTGCCAGCAGTTCAGCTTCGACAGGGAGTCGTCAGCCCCAGCATTTT	CASSSASTGSRQPQHF
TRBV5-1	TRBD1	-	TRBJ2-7	TGCGCCAGCAGCTTTTGGACAGGGGGATACGAGCAGTACTTC	CASSFWTGGYEQYF
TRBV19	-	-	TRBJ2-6	TGTGCCAGTAGTACGCAGGGGGGCAACGTCCTGACTTTC	CASSTQGGNVLTF
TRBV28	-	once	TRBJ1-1	TGTGCCAGCAGTTTGGGGGGACTGAACACTGAAGCTTTCTTT	CASSLGGLNTEAFF
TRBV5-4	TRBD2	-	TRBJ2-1	TGTGCCAGCAGCTTTCCTAGCGGGAAGGACAATGAGCAGTTCTTC	CASSFPSGKDNEQFF
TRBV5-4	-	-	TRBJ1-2	TGTGCCAGCAGCTTTTCCCCGGAGTATGGCTACACCTTC	CASSFSPEYGYTF
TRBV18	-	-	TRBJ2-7	TGTGCCAGCTCATTCTATCAAGCAGGGTCCTACGAGCAGTACTTC	CASSFYQAGSYEQYF
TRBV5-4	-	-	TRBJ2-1	TGTGCCAGCAGCTTGGACAGTAGCTCCTACAATGAGCAGTTCTTC	CASSLDSSSYNEQFF
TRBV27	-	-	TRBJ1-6	TGTGCCAGCACCACGAAGGAAGGGGTCTCCTATAATTCACCCCTCCACTTT	CASTTKEGVSYNSPLHF